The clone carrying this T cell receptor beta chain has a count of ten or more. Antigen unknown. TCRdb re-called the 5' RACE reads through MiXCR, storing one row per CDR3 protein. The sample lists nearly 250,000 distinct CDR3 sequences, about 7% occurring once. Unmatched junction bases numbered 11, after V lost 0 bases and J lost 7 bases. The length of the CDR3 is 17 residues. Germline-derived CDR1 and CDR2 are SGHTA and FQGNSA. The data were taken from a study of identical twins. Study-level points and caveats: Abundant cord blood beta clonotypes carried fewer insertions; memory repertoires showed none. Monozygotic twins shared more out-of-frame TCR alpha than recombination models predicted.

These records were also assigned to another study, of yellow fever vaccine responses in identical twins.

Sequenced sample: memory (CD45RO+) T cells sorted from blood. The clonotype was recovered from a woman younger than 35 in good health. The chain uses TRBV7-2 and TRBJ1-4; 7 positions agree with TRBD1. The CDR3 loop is CASSLAPLQGRSEKLFF. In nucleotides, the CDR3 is TGTGCCAGCAGCTTAGCCCCCCTACAGGGGAGGAGTGAAAAACTGTTTTTT. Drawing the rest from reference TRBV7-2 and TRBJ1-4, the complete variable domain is GAGVSQSPSNKVTEKGKDVELRCDPISGHTALYWYRQSLGQGLEFLIYFQGNSAPDKSGLPSDRFSAERTGGSVSTLTIQRTQQEDSAVYLCASSLAPLQGRSEKLFFGSGTQLSVL.